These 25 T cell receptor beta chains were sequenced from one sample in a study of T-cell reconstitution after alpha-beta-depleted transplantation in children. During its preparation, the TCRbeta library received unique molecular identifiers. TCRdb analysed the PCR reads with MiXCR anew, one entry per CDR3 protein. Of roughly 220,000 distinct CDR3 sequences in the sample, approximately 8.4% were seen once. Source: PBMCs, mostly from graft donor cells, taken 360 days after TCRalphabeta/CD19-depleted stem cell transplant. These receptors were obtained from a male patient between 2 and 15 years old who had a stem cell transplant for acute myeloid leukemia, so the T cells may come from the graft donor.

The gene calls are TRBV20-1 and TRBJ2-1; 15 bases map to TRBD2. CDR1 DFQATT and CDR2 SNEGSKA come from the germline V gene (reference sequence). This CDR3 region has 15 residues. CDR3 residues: CGGTSGRSSYNEQFF. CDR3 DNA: TGCGGGGGGACTAGCGGGAGGAGCTCCTACAATGAGCAGTTCTTC.

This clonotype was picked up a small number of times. In nucleotides, the CDR3 is TGCAGTGCCAGACCTAGCGGGGAGAACACCGGGGAGCTGTTTTTT. Protein product: CSARPSGENTGELFF. The gene calls are TRBV20-1 and TRBJ2-2; TRBD2 agrees at 9 bases. CDR3 length: 15 amino acids. V dropped 6 bases and J dropped 1; count of bases not matched to a gene: 6. Germline V gene sequence: CDR1 DFQATT, CDR2 SNEGSKA (reference sequence).

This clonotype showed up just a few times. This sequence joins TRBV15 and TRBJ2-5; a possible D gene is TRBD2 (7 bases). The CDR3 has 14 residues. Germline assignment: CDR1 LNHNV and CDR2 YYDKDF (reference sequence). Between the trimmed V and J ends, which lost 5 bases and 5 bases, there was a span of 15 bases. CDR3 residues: CATSWGGSGETQYF. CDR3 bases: TGTGCCACCAGCTGGGGGGGCTCAGGGGAGACCCAGTACTTC.

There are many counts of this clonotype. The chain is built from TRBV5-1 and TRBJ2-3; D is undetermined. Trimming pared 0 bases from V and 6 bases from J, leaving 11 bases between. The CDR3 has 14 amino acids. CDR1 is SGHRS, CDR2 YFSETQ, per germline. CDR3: CASSLGEVFDTQYF. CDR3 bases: TGCGCCAGCAGCTTGGGAGAGGTATTCGATACGCAGTATTTT.

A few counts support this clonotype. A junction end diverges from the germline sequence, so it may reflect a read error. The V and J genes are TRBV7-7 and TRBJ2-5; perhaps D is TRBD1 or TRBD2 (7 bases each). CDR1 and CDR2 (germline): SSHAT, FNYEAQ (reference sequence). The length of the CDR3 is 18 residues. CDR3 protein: CASSFSTGRGDNQETQYF. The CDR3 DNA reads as TGTGCTAGCAGCTTCTCGACAGGGAGGGGCGACAATCAGGAGACCCAGTACTTC.

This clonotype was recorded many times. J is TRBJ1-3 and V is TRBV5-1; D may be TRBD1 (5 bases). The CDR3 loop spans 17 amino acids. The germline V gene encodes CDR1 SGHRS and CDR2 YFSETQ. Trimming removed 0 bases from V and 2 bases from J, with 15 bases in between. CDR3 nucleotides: TGCGCCAGCAGCTTGGGGCGGGGACCGCTGCCTGGAAACACCATATATTTT. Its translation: CASSLGRGPLPGNTIYF.

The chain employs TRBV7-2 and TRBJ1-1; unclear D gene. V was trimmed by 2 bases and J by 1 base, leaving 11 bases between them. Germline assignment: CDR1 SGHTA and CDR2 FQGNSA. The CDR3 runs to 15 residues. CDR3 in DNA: TGTGCCAGCAGCTTATATGGAGGCAAGAACACTGAAGCTTTCTTT. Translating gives CASSLYGGKNTEAFF. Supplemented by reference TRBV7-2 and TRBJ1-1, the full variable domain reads GAGVSQSPSNKVTEKGKDVELRCDPISGHTALYWYRQSLGQGLEFLIYFQGNSAPDKSGLPSDRFSAERTGGSVSTLTIQRTQQEDSAVYLCASSLYGGKNTEAFFGQGTRLTVV.

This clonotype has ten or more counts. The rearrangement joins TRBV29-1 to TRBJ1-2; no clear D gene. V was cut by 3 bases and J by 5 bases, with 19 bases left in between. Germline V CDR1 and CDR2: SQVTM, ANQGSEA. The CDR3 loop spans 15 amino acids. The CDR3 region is CSVESRGYANYGYTF. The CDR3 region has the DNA TGCAGCGTTGAGTCCCGCGGGTACGCCAATTATGGCTACACCTTC.

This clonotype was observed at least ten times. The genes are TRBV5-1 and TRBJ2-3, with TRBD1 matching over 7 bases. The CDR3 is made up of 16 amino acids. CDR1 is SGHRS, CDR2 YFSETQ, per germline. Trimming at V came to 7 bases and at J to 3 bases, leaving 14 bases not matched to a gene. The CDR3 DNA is TGCGCCAGCTCGAAGGTTACAGGGGCCCTTACAGATACGCAGTATTTT. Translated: CASSKVTGALTDTQYF.

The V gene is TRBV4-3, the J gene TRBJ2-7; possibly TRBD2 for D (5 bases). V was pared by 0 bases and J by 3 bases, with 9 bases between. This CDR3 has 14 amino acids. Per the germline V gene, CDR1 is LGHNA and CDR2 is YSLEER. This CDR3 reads CASSQDPGGYEQYF. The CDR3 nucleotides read TGCGCCAGCAGCCAAGATCCCGGAGGCTACGAGCAGTACTTC.

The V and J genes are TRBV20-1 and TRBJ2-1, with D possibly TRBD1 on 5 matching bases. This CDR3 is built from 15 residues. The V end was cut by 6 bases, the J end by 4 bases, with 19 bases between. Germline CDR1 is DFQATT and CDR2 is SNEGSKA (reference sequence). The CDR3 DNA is TGCAGTGCGGCAAACAGGCCCCTTAATTACAATGAGCAGTTCTTC. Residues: CSAANRPLNYNEQFF.

The CDR3 DNA is TGCAGTGCTGTGGGACAGGCCGATGAAAAACTGTTTTTT. Its protein is CSAVGQADEKLFF. The chain uses TRBV20-1 and TRBJ1-4, with 8 bases fitting TRBD1. The ends lost 5 bases at V and 6 bases at J; junction bases unmatched: 5. The CDR3 loop spans 13 amino acids. Germline V gene lookup returns CDR1 DFQATT and CDR2 SNEGSKA (reference sequence).

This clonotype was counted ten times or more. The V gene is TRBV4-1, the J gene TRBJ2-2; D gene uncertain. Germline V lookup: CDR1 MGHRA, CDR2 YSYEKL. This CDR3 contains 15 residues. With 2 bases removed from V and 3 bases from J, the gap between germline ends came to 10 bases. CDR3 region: CASSQTPSHTGELFF. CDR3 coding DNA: TGCGCCAGCAGCCAAACCCCCTCGCACACCGGGGAGCTGTTTTTT.

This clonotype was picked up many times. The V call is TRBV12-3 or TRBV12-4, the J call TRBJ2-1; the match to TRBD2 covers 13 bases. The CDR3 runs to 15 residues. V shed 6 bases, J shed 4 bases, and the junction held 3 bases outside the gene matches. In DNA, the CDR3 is TGTGCCAGCAGACCGGGACTAGCGGGGTACAATGAGCAGTTCTTC. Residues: CASRPGLAGYNEQFF.

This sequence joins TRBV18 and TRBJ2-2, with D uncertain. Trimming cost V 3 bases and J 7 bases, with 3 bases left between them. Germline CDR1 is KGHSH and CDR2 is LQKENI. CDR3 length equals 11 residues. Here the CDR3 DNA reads TGTGCCAGCTCACCGAACGGGGAGCTGTTTTTT. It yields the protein CASSPNGELFF.

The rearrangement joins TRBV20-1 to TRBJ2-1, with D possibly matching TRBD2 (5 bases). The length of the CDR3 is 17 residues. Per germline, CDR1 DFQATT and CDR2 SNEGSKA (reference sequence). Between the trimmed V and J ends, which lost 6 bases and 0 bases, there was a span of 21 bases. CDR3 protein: CSAGDPQQRNSYNEQFF. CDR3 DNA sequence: TGCAGTGCCGGAGATCCGCAGCAGCGGAACTCCTACAATGAGCAGTTCTTC.

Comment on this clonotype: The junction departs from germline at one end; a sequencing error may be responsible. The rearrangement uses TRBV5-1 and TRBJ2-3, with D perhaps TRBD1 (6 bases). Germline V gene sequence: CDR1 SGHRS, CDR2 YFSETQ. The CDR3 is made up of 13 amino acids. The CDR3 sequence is CARSLGARDTQYF. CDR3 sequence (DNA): TGCGCCCGCAGTCTGGGGGCAAGAGATACGCAGTATTTT.

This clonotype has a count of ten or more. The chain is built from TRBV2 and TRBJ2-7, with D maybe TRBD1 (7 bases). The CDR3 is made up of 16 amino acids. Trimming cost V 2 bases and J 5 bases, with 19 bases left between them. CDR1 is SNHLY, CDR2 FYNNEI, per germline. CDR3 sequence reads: CASSEWGDWGQNEQYF. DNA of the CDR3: TGTGCCAGCAGTGAATGGGGGGATTGGGGACAGAACGAGCAGTACTTC.

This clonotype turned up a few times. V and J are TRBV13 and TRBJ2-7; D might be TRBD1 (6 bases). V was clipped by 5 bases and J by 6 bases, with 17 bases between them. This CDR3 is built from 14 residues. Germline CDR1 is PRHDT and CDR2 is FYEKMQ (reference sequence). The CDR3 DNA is TGTGCCAGCAGCGCGCTTAGGACCAGGGGCGAGCAGTACTTC. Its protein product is CASSALRTRGEQYF.

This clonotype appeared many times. In nucleotides, the CDR3 is TGCGCCAGCAGCTTGAACAGGGTGGGCTACGAGCAGTACTTC. It codes for CASSLNRVGYEQYF. The chain joins TRBV5-1 to TRBJ2-7; D is possibly TRBD1 (6 bases). The CDR3 contains 14 residues. With 1 base removed from V and 3 bases from J, the gap between germline ends came to 11 bases. Germline loops: CDR1 SGHRS, CDR2 YFSETQ.

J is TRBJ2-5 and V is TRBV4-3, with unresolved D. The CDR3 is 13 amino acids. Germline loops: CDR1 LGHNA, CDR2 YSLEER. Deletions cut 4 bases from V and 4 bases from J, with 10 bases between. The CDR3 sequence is CASSPYLGETQYF. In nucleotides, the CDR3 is TGCGCCAGCAGCCCCTATTTAGGAGAGACCCAGTACTTC.

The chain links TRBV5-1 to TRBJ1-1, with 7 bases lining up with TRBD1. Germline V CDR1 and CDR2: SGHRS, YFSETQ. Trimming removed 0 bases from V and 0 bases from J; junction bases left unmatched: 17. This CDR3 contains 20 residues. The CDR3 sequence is CASSLVPGQPLVFMNTEAFF. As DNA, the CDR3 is TGCGCCAGCAGCTTGGTCCCGGGACAGCCCTTAGTTTTTATGAACACTGAAGCTTTCTTT.

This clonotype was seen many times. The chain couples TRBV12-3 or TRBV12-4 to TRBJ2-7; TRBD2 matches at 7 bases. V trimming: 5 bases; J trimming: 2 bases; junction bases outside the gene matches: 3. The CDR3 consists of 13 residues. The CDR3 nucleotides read TGTGCCAGCAGTCCCAGCGGGGCCTACGAGCAGTACGTC. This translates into CASSPSGAYEQYV.

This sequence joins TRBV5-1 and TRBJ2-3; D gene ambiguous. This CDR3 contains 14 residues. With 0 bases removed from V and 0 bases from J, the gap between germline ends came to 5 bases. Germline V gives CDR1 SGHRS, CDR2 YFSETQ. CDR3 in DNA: TGCGCCAGCAGCTTGGAAGTCAGCACAGATACGCAGTATTTT. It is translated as CASSLEVSTDTQYF. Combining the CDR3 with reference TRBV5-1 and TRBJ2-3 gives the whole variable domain KAGVTQTPRYLIKTRGQQVTLSCSPISGHRSVSWYQQTPGQGLQFLFEYFSETQRNKGNFPGRFSGRQFSNSRSEMNVSTLELGDSALYLCASSLEVSTDTQYFGPGTRLTVL.

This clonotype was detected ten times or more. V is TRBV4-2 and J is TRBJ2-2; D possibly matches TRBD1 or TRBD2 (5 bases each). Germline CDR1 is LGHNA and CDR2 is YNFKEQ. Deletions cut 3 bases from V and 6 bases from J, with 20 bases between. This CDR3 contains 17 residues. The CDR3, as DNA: TGTGCCAGCAGCCACAGCAATAGGGACGTTGTAGCCGGGGAGCTGTTTTTT. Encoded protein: CASSHSNRDVVAGELFF.